This is a list of T cell receptor beta chains from one sample in a study of T cell repertoires in cytomegalovirus infection. TCRdb reprocessed the reads via MiXCR and lists one record per CDR3 protein. The sample consists of fewer than 350,000 distinct CDR3 sequences, roughly 17% of them appearing once. Specimen: PBMCs. The receptor source for this set is a human donor in good health (CMV status not recorded). Some clones in this sample may be carry-over from other donors' samples. Both conserved end residues are part of each CDR3. Each record gives: CDR3 DNA, CDR3 protein, V gene, J gene, D gene, clone size. The D gene is left open where the match is weak. The size of a clone is reported for some rows only, either as once, few or many, or as a class for expanded clones.

CDR3nt: TGTGCCAGCAGTTTATGGACAGGGGGTCGTGAGACCCAGTACTTC; CDR3aa: CASSLWTGGRETQYF; v_gene: TRBV12-3/TRBV12-4; j_gene: TRBJ2-5; d_gene: TRBD1; abundance: -
CDR3nt: TGTGCCACCAGTGATCCCTCCTCGACAGGGGGCGACAGCGGGGAGCTGTTTTTT; CDR3aa: CATSDPSSTGGDSGELFF; v_gene: TRBV24-1; j_gene: TRBJ2-2; d_gene: TRBD1; abundance: few
CDR3nt: TGTGCCACCTTATCGAGTTCCCGGGACACCGGGGAGCTGTTTTTT; CDR3aa: CATLSSSRDTGELFF; v_gene: TRBV11-2; j_gene: TRBJ2-2; d_gene: -; abundance: many
CDR3nt: TGTGCCAGCAGCTTGATGGGAACGGAAAGGACCGGGGAGCTGTTTTTT; CDR3aa: CASSLMGTERTGELFF; v_gene: TRBV5-6; j_gene: TRBJ2-2; d_gene: -; abundance: -
CDR3nt: TGTGCCAGCAGCGTAGCCCTAGCGCGGGAAGATACGCAGTATTTT; CDR3aa: CASSVALAREDTQYF; v_gene: TRBV7-2; j_gene: TRBJ2-3; d_gene: -; abundance: many
CDR3nt: TGTGCCAGCAGCCAAGAAATGGAGACGAATGGCTACACCTTC; CDR3aa: CASSQEMETNGYTF; v_gene: TRBV4-2; j_gene: TRBJ1-2; d_gene: -; abundance: few
CDR3nt: TGTGCCAGTAGCCTACAGGCTTCGGCGGACACCGGGGAGCTGTTTTTT; CDR3aa: CASSLQASADTGELFF; v_gene: TRBV19; j_gene: TRBJ2-2; d_gene: -; abundance: -
CDR3nt: TGTGACAGCAGTCAAACCGGGACAAACAATGAGCAGTTCTTC; CDR3aa: CDSSQTGTNNEQFF; v_gene: TRBV5-5; j_gene: TRBJ2-1; d_gene: -; abundance: once
CDR3nt: TGCAGTGCTAGAGGGCCCCCAGGGGAGACCCAGTACTTC; CDR3aa: CSARGPPGETQYF; v_gene: TRBV20-1; j_gene: TRBJ2-5; d_gene: -; abundance: -
CDR3nt: TGTGCCAGCAGCCAAGATTGGTGGCGGACCTATAATTCACCCCTCCACTTT; CDR3aa: CASSQDWWRTYNSPLHF; v_gene: TRBV3-1; j_gene: TRBJ1-6; d_gene: -; abundance: once
CDR3nt: TGCGCCAGCAGCCTCCCAGGGAGGGACTCACCGGACACCGGGGAGCTGTTTTTT; CDR3aa: CASSLPGRDSPDTGELFF; v_gene: TRBV4-1; j_gene: TRBJ2-2; d_gene: TRBD2; abundance: many
CDR3nt: TGCAGTGCCGCTCAGCGGTTGAACTCCTACGAGCAGTACTTC; CDR3aa: CSAAQRLNSYEQYF; v_gene: TRBV20-1; j_gene: TRBJ2-7; d_gene: -; abundance: -
CDR3nt: TGTGCCAGCAGCCCACTCTCCGGGACAGGGGTCTCTGGAAACACCATATATTTT; CDR3aa: CASSPLSGTGVSGNTIYF; v_gene: TRBV3-1; j_gene: TRBJ1-3; d_gene: TRBD1; abundance: few
CDR3nt: TGCAGTGCTAGGGCGGACTACGAGCAGTACTTC; CDR3aa: CSARADYEQYF; v_gene: TRBV20-1; j_gene: TRBJ2-7; d_gene: -; abundance: -
CDR3nt: TGTGCCAGCAGCGCAGAGGGGGCTGCTGAAGCTTTCTTT; CDR3aa: CASSAEGAAEAFF; v_gene: TRBV3-1; j_gene: TRBJ1-1; d_gene: TRBD1; abundance: few
CDR3nt: TGCAGTGCTAGAGATCTGGGGAGCACAGATACGCAGTATTTT; CDR3aa: CSARDLGSTDTQYF; v_gene: TRBV20-1; j_gene: TRBJ2-3; d_gene: -; abundance: many
CDR3nt: TGTGCCAGCAGCTTAGTCCGAGGGGGGCCGAGGACCGGGGAGCTGTTTTTT; CDR3aa: CASSLVRGGPRTGELFF; v_gene: TRBV7-8; j_gene: TRBJ2-2; d_gene: -; abundance: many
CDR3nt: TGTGCCAGTAGTACTACCGGTGGCCAGCCCCAGCATTTT; CDR3aa: CASSTTGGQPQHF; v_gene: TRBV19; j_gene: TRBJ1-5; d_gene: -; abundance: few
CDR3nt: TGTGCCAGCAGTTACTCGGTTAGCCAGGAGACCCAGTACTTC; CDR3aa: CASSYSVSQETQYF; v_gene: TRBV6-6; j_gene: TRBJ2-5; d_gene: -; abundance: many
CDR3nt: TGTGCCGCCGGTAATGAAAAACTGTTTTTT; CDR3aa: CAAGNEKLFF; v_gene: TRBV10-3; j_gene: TRBJ1-4; d_gene: -; abundance: -
CDR3nt: TGTGCCATCAAAACAGGGGAAGGAGAGACCCAGTACTTC; CDR3aa: CAIKTGEGETQYF; v_gene: TRBV10-3; j_gene: TRBJ2-5; d_gene: TRBD1; abundance: -
CDR3nt: TGCGCCAGCAGCCCGGGGACAGGTGGAAATGAAAAACTGTTTTTT; CDR3aa: CASSPGTGGNEKLFF; v_gene: TRBV5-1; j_gene: TRBJ1-4; d_gene: TRBD1; abundance: few